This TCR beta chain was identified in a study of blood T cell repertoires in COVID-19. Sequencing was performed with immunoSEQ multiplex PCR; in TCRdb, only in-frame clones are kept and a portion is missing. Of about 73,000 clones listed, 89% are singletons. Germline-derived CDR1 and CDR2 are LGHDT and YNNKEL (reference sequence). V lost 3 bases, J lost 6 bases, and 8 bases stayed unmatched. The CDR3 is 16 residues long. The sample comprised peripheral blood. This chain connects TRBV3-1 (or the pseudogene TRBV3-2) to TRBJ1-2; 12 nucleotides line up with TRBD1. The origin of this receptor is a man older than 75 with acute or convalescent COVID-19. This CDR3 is CASSQDGTGGRNGYTF. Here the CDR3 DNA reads TGTGCCAGCAGCCAGGATGGGACAGGGGGCAGGAATGGCTACACCTTC.